The rows below give T cell receptor beta chains drawn from one sample of a study of T cell clonotyping in hematopoietic cell transplantation. Clones were read by immunoSEQ multiplex PCR, and TCRdb kept only the in-frame ones, dropping some. Of roughly 18,000 clones listed, 86% were seen once; the top ten hold around 8.1%. This sample comprised peripheral blood mononuclear cells, obtained before stem cell transplant. Every receptor here comes from a man aged 45-65 years with acute myeloid leukemia. Some clones in this sample may be carry-over from other donors' samples. Both conserved end residues are part of each CDR3.

CDR3: CASSAAGSSYNSPLHF
V: TRBV25-1
J: TRBJ1-6

CDR3: CASSTGGGTNEKLFF
V: TRBV7-2
J: TRBJ1-4

CDR3: CASSIAASNQPQHF
V: TRBV19
J: TRBJ1-5

CDR3: CASSIGTGANVLTF
V: TRBV19
J: TRBJ2-6

CDR3: CASSLDSSRWVYGYTF
V: TRBV7-2
J: TRBJ1-2

CDR3: CASSQAAQVANYGYTF
V: TRBV4-3
J: TRBJ1-2

CDR3: CASSVQGARDYGYTF
V: TRBV2
J: TRBJ1-2

CDR3: CASRHRGSNTEAFF
V: TRBV14
J: TRBJ1-1

CDR3: CASQEEAGYNSPLHF
V: TRBV2
J: TRBJ1-6

CDR3: CASSVGDSSNTGELFF
V: TRBV9
J: TRBJ2-2

CDR3: CASSEDRGTQETQYF
V: TRBV5-1
J: TRBJ2-5

CDR3: CASSLEWGGYGYTF
V: TRBV11-2
J: TRBJ1-2

CDR3: CASSSGTYQETQYF
V: TRBV7-6
J: TRBJ2-5

CDR3: CASSFGQPYEQYF
V: TRBV5-1
J: TRBJ2-7

CDR3: CASSLGEGADSWPQHF
V: TRBV7-6
J: TRBJ1-5

CDR3: CASSLVGDEQFF
V: TRBV5-6
J: TRBJ2-1

CDR3: CASSRDRVEEQYF
V: TRBV7-3
J: TRBJ2-5

CDR3: CASSERPDTQYF
V: TRBV25-1
J: TRBJ2-3

CDR3: CASSRTSPKETQYF
V: TRBV19
J: TRBJ2-5

CDR3: CASQGLAANTGELFF
V: TRBV5-1
J: TRBJ2-2

CDR3: CASSVTNYEQYF
V: TRBV7-2
J: TRBJ2-7

CDR3: CASSLGGGPNEQFF
V: TRBV7-2
J: TRBJ2-1

CDR3: CASSAFGGGITDTQYF
V: TRBV5-8
J: TRBJ2-3

CDR3: CASSQDSPGRSGANVLTF
V: TRBV4-1
J: TRBJ2-6

CDR3: CASSTGQHNQPQHF
V: TRBV7-8
J: TRBJ1-5

CDR3: CASSLDSQGMYQETQYF
V: TRBV11-2
J: TRBJ2-5

CDR3: CAWSVSGVLSGANVLTF
V: TRBV30
J: TRBJ2-6

CDR3: CASSTQLAGEQYF
V: TRBV19
J: TRBJ2-7

CDR3: CASTLTLANYGYTF
V: TRBV6-6
J: TRBJ1-2

CDR3: CASSPRILRENTGELFF
V: TRBV11-2
J: TRBJ2-2

CDR3: CASRGGTGRIEKLFF
V: TRBV19
J: TRBJ1-4

CDR3: CAISARIENSPLHF
V: TRBV10-3
J: TRBJ1-6

CDR3: CASSLRSIGTGNSPLHF
V: TRBV5-6
J: TRBJ1-6

CDR3: CASSDTIGALHF
V: TRBV2
J: TRBJ1-6

CDR3: CASRSGQSYEQYF
V: TRBV6-6
J: TRBJ2-7

CDR3: CASSQAFLTGDEQYF
V: TRBV4-1
J: TRBJ2-7

CDR3: CASRTGGAGGYTF
V: TRBV19
J: TRBJ1-2

CDR3: CASSLAPRAGLAYNEQFF
V: TRBV5-4
J: TRBJ2-1

CDR3: CASSQAEHRPYGYTF
V: TRBV4-1
J: TRBJ1-2

CDR3: CASAGQGAEKLFF
V: TRBV27
J: TRBJ1-4

CDR3: CAWVDSTYEQYF
V: TRBV30
J: TRBJ2-7

CDR3: CASSPGQGYMNTEAFF
V: TRBV5-1
J: TRBJ1-1

CDR3: CASSQERASTDTQYF
V: TRBV4-1
J: TRBJ2-3

CDR3: CASSGFPGQPPSYEQYF
V: TRBV6-1
J: TRBJ2-7

CDR3: CASSLGPGTSGENEQFF
V: TRBV7-6
J: TRBJ2-1

CDR3: CASSLRQIRAETQYF
V: TRBV5-6
J: TRBJ2-5

CDR3: CASSGGLTEAFF
V: TRBV2
J: TRBJ1-1